The 28 T cell receptor beta chains presented below share a single source sample, sequenced in a study of CD8+CD57+ T cells in acquired aplastic anemia. The TCR beta profiling, which covered VDJ combination and CDR3 sequence, was carried out using genomic DNA as the template. TCRdb itself ran the reads through MiXCR, one entry per CDR3 protein. The table lists approximately 190,000 distinct CDR3 sequences, roughly 64% of them singletons. Sequencing was performed on sorted CD4+, CD8+, or CD8+CD57+ T cells (not recorded which) from PBMCs. The receptors shown here come from a human donor with severe aplastic anemia or a healthy control (not recorded which).

The CDR3 DNA follows: TGTGCCACTACCAGTGCCAAGAACACTGAAGCTTTCTTT. Translation: CATTSAKNTEAFF. The V gene is TRBV24-1, the J gene TRBJ1-1; D unclear. Per germline, CDR1 KGHDR and CDR2 SFDVKD. Trimming shortened V by 10 bases and J by 1 base, and 12 bases separated the two germline ends. CDR3 length equals 13 residues.

This chain connects TRBV20-1 to TRBJ2-6, with TRBD2 matching 10 bases. The CDR3 consists of 14 residues. The J segment lost 2 bases and the V segment lost 7 bases, leaving 2 bases of the junction unmatched. Germline-derived CDR1 and CDR2 are DFQATT and SNEGSKA (reference sequence). The CDR3: CSGSGGAGANVLTF. CDR3 sequence (DNA): TGCAGTGGAAGCGGGGGGGCTGGGGCCAACGTCCTGACTTTC.

The genes are TRBV20-1 and TRBJ2-3; no clear D gene. This CDR3 contains 11 residues. Germline V CDR1 and CDR2: DFQATT, SNEGSKA (reference sequence). The V end was cut by 3 bases, the J end by 6 bases, with 7 bases between. As DNA, the CDR3 is TGCAGTGCTAGTAAAGGTGATACGCAGTATTTT. Protein product: CSASKGDTQYF.

Turning to this clonotype: Since the CDR3 does not end with the conserved phenylalanine or tryptophan, this likely comes from a read error. The chain is built from TRBV7-2 and TRBJ2-7; maybe TRBD2 (5 bases). CDR1 and CDR2 (germline): SGHTA, FQGNSA. The V and J ends lost 1 base and 2 bases respectively, with 15 bases between them. The CDR3 length is 16 residues. The CDR3 sequence: CASSLVGLLGAYEQYS. In nucleotides, the CDR3 is TGTGCCAGCAGCTTAGTGGGCCTACTGGGAGCCTACGAGCAGTACTCC.

CDR3 sequence reads: CASSVDGQSAFF. In nucleotides, the CDR3 is TGCGCCAGCAGCGTTGACGGTCAATCAGCTTTCTTT. The rearrangement joins TRBV5-1 to TRBJ1-1; D call uncertain. The germline CDR1 and CDR2 sequences are SGHRS and YFSETQ. The CDR3 is 12 residues long. V lost 4 bases, J lost 10 bases, and 14 bases lay in between.

The rearrangement uses TRBV7-2 and TRBJ2-2; the D gene is possibly TRBD2 (6 bases). The CDR3 is made up of 12 amino acids. V was trimmed by 8 bases and J by 6 bases, leaving 10 bases between them. CDR1 is SGHTA, CDR2 FQGNSA, per germline. The CDR3 protein is CASRLVSGELFF. CDR3 nucleotide sequence: TGTGCCAGCCGACTAGTTTCCGGGGAGCTGTTTTTT.

This clonotype was observed a few times. The chain joins TRBV10-3 to TRBJ2-3, with no clear D. V was shortened by 6 bases and J by 0 bases, with 10 bases between the two germline ends. Germline V gene data show CDR1 as ENHRY and CDR2 as SYGVKD. The CDR3 has 14 residues. CDR3 amino acids: CAIRLDPSTDTQYF. CDR3 DNA: TGTGCCATCAGGCTAGACCCTAGCACAGATACGCAGTATTTT.

The V gene is TRBV7-9, the J gene TRBJ2-3; possible D gene TRBD2, 5 bases. Trimming cost V 5 bases and J 3 bases, with 15 bases left between them. Per germline, CDR1 SEHNR and CDR2 FQNEAQ (reference sequence). The CDR3 spans 15 residues. CDR3 nucleotide sequence: TGTGCCAGCAGCCTGACTCCGAGGGCGACAGATACGCAGTATTTT. This codes for CASSLTPRATDTQYF.

Note on this clonotype: The junction departs from germline at one end; a sequencing error may be responsible. The chain joins TRBV2 to TRBJ2-1; no clear D. Per germline, CDR1 SNHLY and CDR2 FYNNEI. The CDR3 extends over 12 amino acids. CDR3 nucleotides: TGTGCCAGCAGAGAAGAATACAATGAGCAGTTCTTC. Translation gives CASREEYNEQFF.

The gene calls are TRBV2 and TRBJ1-3; TRBD1 might be the D (5 bases). The CDR3 extends over 16 amino acids. Germline assignment: CDR1 SNHLY and CDR2 FYNNEI. Trimming took off 6 bases at V and 0 bases at J, with 15 bases between the two ends. Here the CDR3 reads CASRVGLLGSGNTIYF. The CDR3 bases are TGTGCCAGCAGGGTGGGGCTTTTAGGCTCTGGAAACACCATATATTTT.

The genes are TRBV14 and TRBJ2-7; TRBD1 agrees at 10 bases. Trimming at V came to 5 bases and at J to 3 bases, leaving 7 bases not matched to a gene. Germline assignment: CDR1 SGHDN and CDR2 FVKESK. The CDR3 is 15 residues long. The CDR3 here is CASSYRDRGFYEQYF. The DNA for the CDR3 is TGTGCCAGCAGCTACCGGGACAGGGGCTTCTACGAGCAGTACTTC.

Comments on this clonotype: An end of the junction does not agree with germline; a read error may underlie this. The chain employs TRBV5-5 and TRBJ2-1; TRBD1 aligns across 10 bases. CDR3 size: 13 residues. Germline V gene sequence: CDR1 SGHKS, CDR2 YYEKEE (reference sequence). The CDR3 is CASSGGTGDEQFF. The CDR3 nucleotides read TGCGCCAGCAGCGGCGGGACAGGGGATGAGCAGTTCTTC.

Many counts were recorded for this clonotype. The V gene is TRBV6-4, the J gene TRBJ1-6; TRBD1 matches 10 bases. Germline V CDR1 and CDR2: MRHNA, SNTAGT. The CDR3 has 15 amino acids. V lost 2 bases, J lost 7 bases, and 2 bases stayed unmatched. The CDR3 region is CASSDRTGGNSPLHF. The DNA for the CDR3 is TGTGCCAGCAGTGACCGGACAGGGGGAAATTCACCCCTCCACTTT.

This clonotype has just a few counts. CDR3 region: CASSLADVGDTQYF. CDR3 nucleotides: TGTGCCAGCAGCTTAGCCGACGTGGGGGATACGCAGTATTTT. The chain recombines TRBV7-9 with TRBJ2-3, with D unclear. Germline CDR1 SEHNR, CDR2 FQNEAQ (reference sequence). The CDR3 extends over 14 amino acids. V was pared by 0 bases and J by 6 bases, with 10 bases between.

The V gene is TRBV6-4, the J gene TRBJ2-3; a possible D gene is TRBD1 (5 bases). V lost 1 base, J lost 4 bases, and 6 bases lay in between. The CDR3 sequence is 13 residues long. Germline assignment: CDR1 MRHNA and CDR2 SNTAGT. The CDR3 sequence is CASSDWGADTQYF. Written as DNA, the CDR3 is TGTGCCAGCAGTGACTGGGGCGCAGATACGCAGTATTTT.

This clonotype was recorded at least ten times. The J gene is TRBJ1-2, the V gene TRBV29-1, with D uncertain. The CDR3 has 12 amino acids. V lost 3 bases and J lost 4, with 9 bases in between. In germline, CDR1 is SQVTM, CDR2 ANQGSEA. The CDR3 sequence is CSVETNTYGYTF. In nucleotides, the CDR3 is TGCAGCGTTGAGACGAACACCTATGGCTACACCTTC.

As concerns this clonotype: The DNA is left out, because the CDR3 cannot be placed on it with certainty; the CDR3 is given as TCRdb lists it. This chain joins TRBV6-5 and TRBJ2-2; the table's D call of TRBD2 was not tested on the DNA. The CDR3 length equals 21 residues, ends included. Germline V gene data show CDR1 as MNHEY and CDR2 as SVGAGI. CDR3 residues: CASMYLCASSLDSPPFGELFF.

The chain links TRBV7-2 to TRBJ2-1; 9 bases line up with TRBD2. Trimming removed 6 bases from V and 10 bases from J; junction bases left unmatched: 13. The CDR3 contains 15 residues. Germline V gives CDR1 SGHTA, CDR2 FQGNSA. CDR3 coding DNA: TGTGCCAGCAGTCCCAAGCGGGAGGTGGTTAGGGAGCAGTTCTTC. Amino acid sequence: CASSPKREVVREQFF.

To note about this clonotype: The junction differs from germline at one of its ends, possibly a read error. The J gene is TRBJ1-2, the V gene TRBV29-1; D is unresolved. Germline V gene sequence: CDR1 SQVTM, CDR2 ANQGSEA. The CDR3 runs to 14 residues. The CDR3 spells CSVDSGIRNYGYTF. The CDR3 nucleotides are TGCAGCGTTGATTCGGGAATAAGGAACTATGGATACACCTTC. Together with reference TRBV29-1 and TRBJ1-2, the CDR3 gives the full variable domain: SAVISQKPSRDICQRGTSLTIQCQVDSQVTMMFWYRQQPGQSLTLIATANQGSEATYESGFVIDKFPISRPNLTFSTLTVSNMSPEDSSIYLCSVDSGIRNYGYTFGSGTRLTVV.

The rearrangement joins TRBV15 to TRBJ2-6, with D unresolved. The CDR3 length is 16 residues. CDR1 and CDR2 (germline): LNHNV, YYDKDF (reference sequence). Trimming removed 1 base from V and 0 bases from J, with 7 bases in between. The CDR3: CATSRVLSSGANVLTF. CDR3 bases: TGTGCCACCAGCAGAGTGTTATCCTCTGGGGCCAACGTCCTGACTTTC.

This chain connects TRBV6-6 to TRBJ2-7; 9 bases map to TRBD1. CDR1 and CDR2 from the germline V gene are MNHNY and SVGAGI (reference sequence). V was pared by 8 bases and J by 4 bases, with 6 bases of the junction left unmatched. This CDR3 comprises 13 residues. CDR3 sequence (DNA): TGTGCCAGCTGTCGACAGGGGGGGTACGAGCAGTACTTC. Translation: CASCRQGGYEQYF.

The table lists this clonotype with many counts. V gene TRBV14 combines with J gene TRBJ2-1; 10 bases match TRBD1. The CDR3 loop spans 17 amino acids. The germline gives CDR1 SGHDN, CDR2 FVKESK. Trimming removed 4 bases from V and 6 bases from J; junction bases left unmatched: 12. CDR3 sequence (DNA): TGTGCCAGCAGCCGTCTTCTAGGACAGGGGGTAAGCAATGAGCAGTTCTTC. Protein sequence: CASSRLLGQGVSNEQFF.

This clonotype has more than one count but fewer than ten. The V gene is TRBV24-1, the J gene TRBJ2-1, with 9 positions matching TRBD2. Losses at the gene ends were 7 bases for V and 9 bases for J; bases not matched to a gene: 9. CDR3 length: 14 residues. CDR1 and CDR2 from the germline V gene are KGHDR and SFDVKD. The CDR3 DNA reads TGTGCCACCAGCATAGCGGGAGTCAGCGGTGAGCAGTTCTTC. Protein: CATSIAGVSGEQFF.

This rearrangement joins TRBV20-1 to TRBJ1-2; D gene unclear. Germline V lookup: CDR1 DFQATT, CDR2 SNEGSKA (reference sequence). CDR3 length equals 12 residues. Trimming removed 5 bases from V and 6 bases from J, with 13 bases in between. The CDR3 region is CSAFDGSDGYTF. The CDR3 DNA follows: TGCAGTGCTTTCGATGGGTCAGATGGCTACACCTTC.

The chain recombines TRBV6-5 with TRBJ2-7; TRBD1 is a possible D gene (6 bases). The V end was cut by 3 bases, the J end by 8 bases, with 20 bases between. Germline V CDR1 and CDR2: MNHEY, SVGAGI. The CDR3 extends over 15 amino acids. The CDR3 loop is CASSYWGPGVWKQYF. The CDR3 DNA is TGTGCCAGCAGTTATTGGGGCCCAGGGGTATGGAAGCAGTACTTC.

The chain carries TRBV20-1 and TRBJ2-7; 9 bases align to TRBD1. Losses at the gene ends were 4 bases for V and 2 bases for J; bases not matched to a gene: 3. CDR3 length: 13 residues. Germline V gives CDR1 DFQATT, CDR2 SNEGSKA (reference sequence). The CDR3 region is CSAKGTGPYEQYF. CDR3 nucleotide sequence: TGCAGTGCTAAGGGGACAGGGCCCTACGAGCAGTACTTC.

The chain joins TRBV6-4 to TRBJ1-1; the D is unclear. Germline V gives CDR1 MRHNA, CDR2 SNTAGT. The V end lost 6 bases, the J end lost 2 bases, and 10 bases lay between the germline ends. The CDR3 is 13 amino acids. CDR3: CASSAQINTEAFF. As DNA, the CDR3 is TGTGCCAGCAGCGCTCAGATAAACACTGAAGCTTTCTTT.

This clonotype was picked up a small number of times. This sequence joins TRBV2 and TRBJ1-3; no reliable D call. The CDR3 has 13 residues. CDR1 is SNHLY, CDR2 FYNNEI, per germline. Trimming pared 7 bases from V and 4 bases from J, leaving 11 bases between. DNA for the CDR3: TGTGCCAGCACCCCGAAGCAGGGAAACACCATATATTTT. Protein product: CASTPKQGNTIYF.